This T cell receptor beta chain was identified during a study of glioma-infiltrating T cells after dendritic cell vaccination. Only in-frame clones appear in the TCRdb table, and some are missing; sequencing was by immunoSEQ multiplex PCR. This sample has 50,000 to 80,000 clones, with roughly four fifths found just once. Germline V gene lookup returns CDR1 MNHNY and CDR2 SVGAGI (reference sequence). The CDR3 is 14 residues long. The ends were cut back, 1 base at V and 7 bases at J, with 11 bases in the middle. Here the sequenced sample was blood, taken before dendritic cell vaccination. The clonotype originates from a human donor with glioblastoma. The chain uses TRBV6-6 and TRBJ2-1; no definite D call. DNA of the CDR3: TGTGCCAGCAGTTACTTACCGCGCGGAAATGAGCAGTTCTTC. Its translation: CASSYLPRGNEQFF.